This TCR beta chain came from a study of post-analysis software for immune sequencing data. Study results and caveats: Roughly 5 TRBV segments, TRBV5-6, TRBV5-1 and TRBV20-1 among them, were found more frequent in patients than controls. Significantly decreased normalized Chao1 diversity was recorded for multiple sclerosis patients relative to controls.

Concerning this clonotype: Antigen: not known.

CDR1 is ENHRY and CDR2 is SYGVKD in the germline V gene. CDR3 length: 15 amino acids. V shed 4 bases and J 3 bases; nucleotides not matched to a gene: 7. TCR beta cDNA libraries had unique molecular identifiers. With about 0.95 to 11 million T cells as the source, hundreds of thousands of cDNA molecules resulted. One entry per CDR3 protein, called by TCRdb with MiXCR from the PCR reads. The sample shows 600,000 to 750,000 distinct CDR3 sequences, more than 50% of them seen only once. The TCR was taken from a girl aged 2-10 years with multiple sclerosis. Source material: blood. The gene calls are TRBV10-3 and TRBJ1-2, with 8 bases identical to TRBD1. CDR3 amino acids: CAISAWTGSDYGYTF. CDR3 nucleotide sequence: TGTGCCATCAGTGCCTGGACAGGGAGCGACTATGGCTACACCTTC.